This TCR beta chain was sequenced for a study of T cell responses to AZD1222 COVID-19 vaccine. Points from the study as a whole: Clonal diversity was possibly underestimated, and white British individuals and females predominated among donors. Variant regions that are unmutated are reportedly the target of nearly half of spike-specific TCRs.

This clone was seen more than once but under ten times. The antigen remains unidentified. Doses given second, at about 4 or about 12 weeks, were pooled. Libraries were prepared by immunoSEQ multiplex PCR; TCRdb keeps only in-frame clonotypes and omits some of them. The table includes 150,000 to 200,000 clones, about 86% detected once. The ends lost 5 bases at V and 6 bases at J; junction bases unmatched: 13. Looked up from germline, CDR1 is MNHEY and CDR2 is SMNVEV (reference sequence). This CDR3 is built from 17 residues. The receptor's source is an adult who received the AZD1222 COVID-19 vaccine. Sequenced material: peripheral blood, taken 28 days after the second AZD1222 dose. V is TRBV27 and J is TRBJ2-2, with 9 positions matching TRBD1. CDR3 DNA: TGTGCCAGCAGTCATCTTCCGGGACAGGGAGGTCCCGGGGAGCTGTTTTTT. Translated: CASSHLPGQGGPGELFF.